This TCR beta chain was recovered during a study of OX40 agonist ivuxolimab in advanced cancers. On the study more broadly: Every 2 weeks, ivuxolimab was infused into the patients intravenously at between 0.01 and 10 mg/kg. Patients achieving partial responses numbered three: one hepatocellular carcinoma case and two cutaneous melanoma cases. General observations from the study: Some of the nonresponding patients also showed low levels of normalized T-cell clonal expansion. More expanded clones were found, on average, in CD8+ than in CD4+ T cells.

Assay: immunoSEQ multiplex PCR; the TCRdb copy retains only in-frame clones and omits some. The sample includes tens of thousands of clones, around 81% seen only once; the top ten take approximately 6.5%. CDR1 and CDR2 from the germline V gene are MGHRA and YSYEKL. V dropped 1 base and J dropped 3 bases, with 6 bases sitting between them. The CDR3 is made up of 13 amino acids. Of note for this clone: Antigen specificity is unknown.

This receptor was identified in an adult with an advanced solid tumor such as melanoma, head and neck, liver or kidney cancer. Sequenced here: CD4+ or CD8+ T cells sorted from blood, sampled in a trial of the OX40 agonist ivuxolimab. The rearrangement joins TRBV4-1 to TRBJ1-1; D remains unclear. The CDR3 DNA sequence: TGCGCCAGCAGCCAAGGGAGTCACACTGAAGCTTTCTTT. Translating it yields CASSQGSHTEAFF.